The 7 T cell receptor beta chains below come from one sample, sequenced in a study of T cells in Graves' hyperthyroidism and ophthalmopathy. The investigators amplified TCR beta CDR3 regions from RNA transcripts. HTBI primers were the set used in a first-round RT-PCR of the TCR CDR3. Each CDR3 protein gets one entry after TCRdb re-called the multiplex PCR reads with MiXCR. The sample gives about 250,000 distinct CDR3 sequences, more than 20% of which show up once; approximately 32% is in the top ten. The sample consisted of blood. The receptors here all came from a middle-aged woman with Graves' ophthalmopathy.

This clonotype has at least ten counts. The V and J genes are TRBV6-5 and TRBJ2-7, with TRBD2 as a possible D gene (6 bases). The germline V and J ends were trimmed by 3 bases and 0 bases, with 12 bases remaining between them. Germline CDR1 is MNHEY and CDR2 is SVGAGI. The CDR3 extends over 15 amino acids. The DNA for the CDR3 is TGTGCCAGCAGTTATTCAGCGGGTAACTCCTACGAGCAGTACTTC. This sequence encodes CASSYSAGNSYEQYF.

This clonotype was detected ten times or more. V usage is TRBV6-5 and J usage is TRBJ1-1; D gene uncertain. CDR3 length: 13 residues. The V and J ends lost 2 bases and 1 base respectively, with 5 bases between them. Germline CDR1 and CDR2: MNHEY and SVGAGI. The CDR3 sequence: CASSYEGNTEAFF. In DNA form, the CDR3 reads TGTGCCAGCAGTTACGAGGGGAACACTGAAGCTTTCTTT.

The chain couples TRBV4-2 to TRBJ2-7, with 10 nucleotides matching TRBD2. J gave up 2 bases and V 0 bases, and 1 base lay outside the gene matches. This CDR3 region has 15 residues. CDR1 is LGHNA and CDR2 is YNFKEQ in the germline V gene. The CDR3 DNA follows: TGTGCCAGCAGCCAAGAGCTAGCGGGAGCCTACGAGCAGTACTTC. Amino acid sequence: CASSQELAGAYEQYF.

This clonotype showed up many times. CDR3 in amino acids: CASSPIQGANTEAFF. The CDR3 coding sequence is TGCGCCAGCAGCCCAATACAGGGGGCGAACACTGAAGCTTTCTTT. The V and J genes are TRBV5-1 and TRBJ1-1; TRBD1 matches 9 bases. V shed 4 bases, J shed 1 base, and the junction held 5 bases outside the gene matches. Germline loops: CDR1 SGHRS, CDR2 YFSETQ. The CDR3 spans 15 residues.

This clonotype was seen many times. This chain joins TRBV3-1 and TRBJ1-2, with D uncertain. Germline V lookup: CDR1 LGHDT, CDR2 YNNKEL (reference sequence). The ends were cut back, 1 base at V and 8 bases at J, with 11 bases in the middle. The CDR3 is 13 residues long. CDR3 protein: CASSQGSPRGYTF. DNA for the CDR3: TGTGCCAGCAGCCAAGGGTCCCCTAGGGGCTACACCTTC.

This clonotype has ten or more counts. The chain links TRBV10-3 to TRBJ1-1; D is uncertain. The CDR3 has 13 amino acids. CDR1 and CDR2 from the germline V gene are ENHRY and SYGVKD. Trimming removed 3 bases from V and 2 bases from J, with 7 bases in between. The CDR3 sequence is CAISEWPNTEAFF. Here the CDR3 DNA reads TGTGCCATCAGTGAATGGCCCAACACTGAAGCTTTCTTT.

This chain joins TRBV7-9 and TRBJ2-7, with a weak D call TRBD1 (6 bases). V gave up 4 bases and J gave up 0 bases, with 13 bases separating them. The germline CDR1 and CDR2 sequences are SEHNR and FQNEAQ (reference sequence). The CDR3 has 15 residues. The CDR3 region has the DNA TGTGCCAGCAGCTCTCCCAAGACAGGCTCCTACGAGCAGTACTTC. It encodes CASSSPKTGSYEQYF.